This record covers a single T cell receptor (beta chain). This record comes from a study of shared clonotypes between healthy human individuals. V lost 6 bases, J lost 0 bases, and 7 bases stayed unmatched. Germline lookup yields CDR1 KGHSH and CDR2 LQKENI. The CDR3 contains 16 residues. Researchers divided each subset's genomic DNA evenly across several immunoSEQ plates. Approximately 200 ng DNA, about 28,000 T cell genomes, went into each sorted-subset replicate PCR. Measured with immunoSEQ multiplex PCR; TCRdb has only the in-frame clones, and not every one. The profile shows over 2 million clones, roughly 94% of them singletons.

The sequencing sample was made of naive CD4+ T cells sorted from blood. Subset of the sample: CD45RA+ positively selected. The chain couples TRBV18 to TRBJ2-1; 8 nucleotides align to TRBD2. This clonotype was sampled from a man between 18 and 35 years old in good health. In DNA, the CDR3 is TGTGCCAGCTCCCAAACGGGGGGGCACTCCTACAATGAGCAGTTCTTC. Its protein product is CASSQTGGHSYNEQFF.